This record looks at one T cell receptor beta chain sequence and its context. The antigen remains undetermined. Produced via immunoSEQ multiplex PCR; TCRdb's table is partial and in-frame only. The sample shows approximately 58,000 clones, roughly four fifths of them seen only once. This record comes from a study of a mutant IDH1 vaccine in newly diagnosed glioma. Study in general: The earlier regimen, radiotherapy, temozolomide, or both, was most often both. Visit V12 was conducted at week 35 as the safety follow-up. Visit V13 came later, at week 47.

Time point: week 47, end of study. Doses of 300 ug of mutant IDH1 20-mer peptide were given with topical imiquimod. Each astrocytoma in the donors was new, WHO grade 3 or 4, IDH1-mutant and ATRX-lost. CDR3 size: 15 residues. The germline CDR1 and CDR2 sequences are MGHRA and YSYEKL. Trimming shortened V by 4 bases and J by 4 bases, and 16 bases separated the two germline ends. The V and J genes are TRBV4-1 and TRBJ2-5; perhaps TRBD2 as D (5 bases). The source material was PBMCs, sampled from a glioma patient whose treatment included an IDH1 peptide vaccine. This sequence originates from a man aged 25-40 years with glioma. The CDR3 is CASSLTRLPLETQYF. CDR3 DNA: TGCGCCAGCAGCCTAACTAGACTACCTTTAGAGACCCAGTACTTC.